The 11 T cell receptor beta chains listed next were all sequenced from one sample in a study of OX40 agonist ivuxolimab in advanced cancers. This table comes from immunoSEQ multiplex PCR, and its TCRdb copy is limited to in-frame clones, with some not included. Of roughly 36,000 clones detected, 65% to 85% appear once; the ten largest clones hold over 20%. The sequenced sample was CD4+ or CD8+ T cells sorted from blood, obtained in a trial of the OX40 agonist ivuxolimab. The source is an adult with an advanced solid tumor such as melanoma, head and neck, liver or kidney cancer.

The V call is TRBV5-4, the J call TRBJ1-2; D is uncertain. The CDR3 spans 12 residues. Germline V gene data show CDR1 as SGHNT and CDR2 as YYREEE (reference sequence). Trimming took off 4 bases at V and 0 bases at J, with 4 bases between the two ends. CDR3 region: CASSRANYGYTF. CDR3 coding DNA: TGTGCCAGCAGCAGGGCTAACTATGGCTACACCTTC.

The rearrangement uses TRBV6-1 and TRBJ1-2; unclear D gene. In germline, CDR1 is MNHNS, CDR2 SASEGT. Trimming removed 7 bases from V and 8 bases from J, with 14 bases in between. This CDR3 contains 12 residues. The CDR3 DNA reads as TGTGCCAGCACCCGACGGTTTGAAGGCTACACCTTC. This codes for CASTRRFEGYTF.

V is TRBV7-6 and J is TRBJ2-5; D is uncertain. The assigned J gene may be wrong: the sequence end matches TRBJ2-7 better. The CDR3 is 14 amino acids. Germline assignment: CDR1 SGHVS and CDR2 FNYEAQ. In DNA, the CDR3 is TGTGCCAGCAGCTTACAGGACGCTCACTACGAGCAGTACTTC. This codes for CASSLQDAHYEQYF.

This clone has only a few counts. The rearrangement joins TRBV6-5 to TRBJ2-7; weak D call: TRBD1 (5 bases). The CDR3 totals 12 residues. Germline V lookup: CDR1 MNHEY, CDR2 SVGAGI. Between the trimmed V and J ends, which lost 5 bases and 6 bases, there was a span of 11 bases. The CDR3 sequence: CASSTWGSEQYF. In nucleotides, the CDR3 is TGTGCCAGCAGTACCTGGGGCTCCGAGCAGTACTTC.

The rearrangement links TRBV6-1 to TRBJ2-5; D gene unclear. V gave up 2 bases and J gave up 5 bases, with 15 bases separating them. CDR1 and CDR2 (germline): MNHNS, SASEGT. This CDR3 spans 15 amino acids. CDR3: CASSESSGRAETQYF. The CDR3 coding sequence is TGTGCCAGCAGTGAAAGCTCTGGCCGTGCGGAGACCCAGTACTTC.

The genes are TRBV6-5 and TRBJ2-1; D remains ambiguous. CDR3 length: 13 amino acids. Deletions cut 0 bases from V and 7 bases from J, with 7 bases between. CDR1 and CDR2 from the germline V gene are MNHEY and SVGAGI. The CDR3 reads CASSYSAENEQFF. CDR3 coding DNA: TGTGCCAGCAGTTACTCGGCCGAGAATGAGCAGTTCTTC.

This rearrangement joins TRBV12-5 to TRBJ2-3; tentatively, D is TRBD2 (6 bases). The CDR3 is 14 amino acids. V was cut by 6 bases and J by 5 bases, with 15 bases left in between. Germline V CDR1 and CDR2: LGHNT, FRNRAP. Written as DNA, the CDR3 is TGTGCTAGTGGCCGGGGCAGGCGGGGAGATACGCAGTATTTT. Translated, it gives CASGRGRRGDTQYF.

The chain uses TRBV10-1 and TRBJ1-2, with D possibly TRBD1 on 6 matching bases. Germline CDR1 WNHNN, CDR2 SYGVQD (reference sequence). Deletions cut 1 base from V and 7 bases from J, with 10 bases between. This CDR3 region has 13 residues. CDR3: CASSEFRGSGYTF. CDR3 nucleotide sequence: TGCGCCAGCAGTGAGTTTAGGGGGTCTGGCTACACCTTC.

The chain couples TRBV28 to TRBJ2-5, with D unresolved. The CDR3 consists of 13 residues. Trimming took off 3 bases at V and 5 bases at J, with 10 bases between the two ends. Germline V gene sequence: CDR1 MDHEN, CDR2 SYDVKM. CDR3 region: CASSFGPLETQYF. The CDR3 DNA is TGTGCCAGCAGTTTTGGACCGCTGGAGACCCAGTACTTC.

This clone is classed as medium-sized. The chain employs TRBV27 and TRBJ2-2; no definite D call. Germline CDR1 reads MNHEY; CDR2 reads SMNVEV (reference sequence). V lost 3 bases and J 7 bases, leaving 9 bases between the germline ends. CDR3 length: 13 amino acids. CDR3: CASSFTGGGELFF. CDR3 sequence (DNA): TGTGCCAGCAGTTTCACCGGTGGCGGGGAGCTGTTTTTT.

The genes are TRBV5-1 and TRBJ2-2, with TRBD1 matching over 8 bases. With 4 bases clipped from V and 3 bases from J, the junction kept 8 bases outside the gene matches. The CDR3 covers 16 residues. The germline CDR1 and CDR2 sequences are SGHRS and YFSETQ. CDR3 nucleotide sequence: TGCGCCAGCAGCAGTCCCGGGACAGGATACACCGGGGAGCTGTTTTTT. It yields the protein CASSSPGTGYTGELFF.